These 13 T cell receptor beta chains share one sample of origin, sequenced in a study of blood T cell repertoires in COVID-19 (dated by TCRdb to 2018 to 2020). The library was generated by the immunoSEQ multiplex PCR assay. As stored in TCRdb, this immuneACCESS dataset retains in-frame rearrangements with V and J assigned. A fraction of the clones does not appear; measured against another copy, unresolved V genes explain less than half of the discrepancy, and the remainder lacks a known reason. This sample gives around 120,000 clones in total; 78% of them show up just once. The biggest ten clones account for about 2.5% of the sample. The sequencing input was peripheral blood. These receptors were collected from a man between 65 and 85 years old with acute or convalescent COVID-19.

This clone occurred a few times. This chain joins TRBV30 and TRBJ2-7, with D perhaps matching TRBD1 (5 bases). Trimming stripped 1 base from V and 4 bases from J, with 11 bases between. This CDR3 spans 13 amino acids. The germline gives CDR1 GTSNPN, CDR2 SVGIG (reference sequence). Here the CDR3 reads CAWSEGPGYEQYF. In DNA form, the CDR3 reads TGTGCCTGGAGTGAGGGGCCTGGGTACGAGCAGTACTTC. Complete variable domain (other parts from reference TRBV30 and TRBJ2-7): SQTIHQWPATLVQPVGSPLSLECTVEGTSNPNLYWYRQAAGRGLQLLFYSVGIGQISSEVPQNLSASRPQDRQFILSSKKLLLSDSGFYLCAWSEGPGYEQYFGPGTRLTVT.

This clone occurred a few times. The chain joins TRBV19 to TRBJ2-7, with 9 bases fitting TRBD1. CDR3 length: 14 residues. V lost 3 bases and J lost 6; bases outside the gene matches: 6. The germline V gene has CDR1 LNHDA and CDR2 SQIVND (reference sequence). CDR3 nucleotides: TGTGCCAGTAGTATTGGTGGACAGGGGACCGAGCAGTACTTC. This translates into CASSIGGQGTEQYF.

CDR3 nucleotide sequence: TGTGCCAGCAGCCCCTGGAGGGGTGTGGGGAATTCACCCCTCCACTTT. It is translated as CASSPWRGVGNSPLHF. The chain has TRBV14 and TRBJ1-6; tentatively, D is TRBD1 (5 bases). This CDR3 spans 16 amino acids. The V gene's germline CDR1 is SGHDN and CDR2 FVKESK. With 4 bases removed from V and 7 bases from J, the gap between germline ends came to 17 bases. The variable domain in full, with the rest retrieved from reference TRBV14 and TRBJ1-6, is EAGVTQFPSHSVIEKGQTVTLRCDPISGHDNLYWYRRVMGKEIKFLLHFVKESKQDESGMPNNRFLAERTGGTYSTLKVQPAELEDSGVYFCASSPWRGVGNSPLHFGNGTRLTVT.

The V gene is TRBV5-1, the J gene TRBJ2-7; D is uncertain. Looked up from germline, CDR1 is SGHRS and CDR2 is YFSETQ. The CDR3 loop spans 14 amino acids. With 6 bases removed from V and 0 bases from J, the gap between germline ends came to 13 bases. The CDR3 DNA follows: TGCGCCAGCACCCCCCTACAGAGCTCCTACGAGCAGTACTTC. As protein: CASTPLQSSYEQYF.

The chain joins TRBV7-2 to TRBJ1-2, with D perhaps matching TRBD1 (5 bases). CDR1 SGHTA and CDR2 FQGNSA come from the germline V gene. The CDR3 runs to 14 residues. Deletions cut 7 bases from V and 4 bases from J, with 16 bases between. DNA for the CDR3: TGTGCCAGCACCCCCGCCGGGGGGTTCTATGGCTACACCTTC. Its protein product is CASTPAGGFYGYTF.

The genes are TRBV7-2 and TRBJ1-6, with a tentative D call TRBD1 (5 bases). CDR3 length: 15 residues. Per germline, CDR1 SGHTA and CDR2 FQGNSA. The ends were cut back, 4 bases at V and 7 bases at J, with 14 bases in the middle. The CDR3 DNA sequence: TGTGCCAGCAGCTACCAGACCGGGGGGAATTCACCCCTCCACTTT. It codes for CASSYQTGGNSPLHF. Full variable domain (missing parts from reference TRBV7-2 and TRBJ1-6): GAGVSQSPSNKVTEKGKDVELRCDPISGHTALYWYRQSLGQGLEFLIYFQGNSAPDKSGLPSDRFSAERTGGSVSTLTIQRTQQEDSAVYLCASSYQTGGNSPLHFGNGTRLTVT.

The chain is built from TRBV5-1 and TRBJ1-1; D is uncertain. The V and J ends lost 1 base and 2 bases respectively, with 6 bases between them. The germline V gene has CDR1 SGHRS and CDR2 YFSETQ. The CDR3 has 13 residues. CDR3 sequence reads: CASSLPPNTEAFF. The CDR3 DNA reads TGCGCCAGCAGCTTGCCTCCTAACACTGAAGCTTTCTTT.

This chain links TRBV6-2 or TRBV6-3 with TRBJ2-1; D is perhaps TRBD2 (7 bases). Germline assignment: CDR1 MNHEY and CDR2 SVGEGT. This CDR3 is built from 16 residues. V was pared by 2 bases and J by 7 bases, with 18 bases between. CDR3: CASSYGWGGVGNEQFF. CDR3 in DNA: TGTGCCAGCAGTTACGGTTGGGGGGGCGTCGGAAATGAGCAGTTCTTC.

The chain couples TRBV7-2 to TRBJ1-5; 8 bases are shared with TRBD1. The V gene end was trimmed by 3 bases and the J gene end by 6 bases; junction bases not matched to a gene: 7. Germline V gives CDR1 SGHTA, CDR2 FQGNSA. CDR3 length: 15 amino acids. The CDR3 reads CASSFGRGQVQPQHF. In DNA form, the CDR3 reads TGTGCCAGCAGCTTCGGCAGGGGGCAGGTTCAGCCCCAGCATTTT.

The chain uses TRBV4-2 and TRBJ1-1; the D is unclear. The CDR3 is made up of 13 amino acids. V shed 4 bases and J shed 5 bases, with 11 bases lying between them. Germline values: CDR1 LGHNA, CDR2 YNFKEQ. The CDR3 region has the DNA TGTGCCAGCAGCCGGTCCGAGGGTACTGAAGCTTTCTTT. It translates to CASSRSEGTEAFF.

V usage is TRBV9 and J usage is TRBJ2-5, with 9 bases identical to TRBD1. The CDR3 extends over 16 amino acids. V lost 3 bases and J lost 2; bases outside the gene matches: 8. Germline V CDR1 and CDR2: SGDLS, YYNGEE. CDR3 bases: TGTGCCAGCAGCGCCCGGGACAGGGCGTCTCAAGAGACCCAGTACTTC. This codes for CASSARDRASQETQYF.

This clone has a single count. The chain recombines TRBV19 with TRBJ1-2, with 11 positions matching TRBD1. This CDR3 spans 15 amino acids. The ends lost 7 bases at V and 10 bases at J; junction bases unmatched: 14. Germline CDR1 and CDR2: LNHDA and SQIVND (reference sequence). Here the CDR3 reads CASTKTSGTGGLYTF. CDR3 nucleotides: TGTGCCAGTACCAAAACTTCCGGGACAGGGGGACTCTACACCTTC.

The rearrangement joins TRBV7-3 to TRBJ2-7, with 8 bases aligning to TRBD2. Germline V gene lookup returns CDR1 SGHTA and CDR2 FQGTGA. The CDR3 contains 14 residues. J gave up 4 bases and V 3 bases, and 5 bases lay outside the gene matches. The CDR3 loop is CASSFRGGQYEQYF. The CDR3 DNA sequence: TGTGCCAGCAGCTTCCGCGGGGGGCAGTACGAGCAGTACTTC.